This T cell receptor beta chain was sequenced for a study of shared clonotypes between healthy human individuals. About the research overall: Ranging from 18 to 49 in age, donors were two women and a few men. General observations from the study: Enrolling few donors narrowed the genetic and exposure-history diversity that was represented.

V lost 0 bases, J lost 4 bases, and 11 bases stayed unmatched. The CDR3 contains 17 residues. Per germline, CDR1 SQVTM and CDR2 ANQGSEA. Some 28,000 T cell genomes (300 ng DNA) went into each PBMC replicate. Per the original data handling: Because ImmunoSEQ provided only junction sequences with no quality scores, the filtering differed. Sequenced by immunoSEQ multiplex PCR; TCRdb stores in-frame clones only, minus some. Clone size and the V and J calls come from that table; the DNA yielded D and trimming. The data hold about half a million clones, with 78% observed a single time. With respect to this clone: The antigen is not known.

The rearrangement links TRBV29-1 to TRBJ2-5, with 10 nucleotides matching TRBD1. The specimen sequenced was PBMCs. The clonotype comes from a woman between 35 and 50 years old in good health. Some clones in this sample may be carry-over from other donors' samples. The CDR3 coding sequence is TGCAGCGTTGAAGAAATGAGGACAGGGGGGACGAGAGAGACCCAGTACTTC. Amino acid sequence: CSVEEMRTGGTRETQYF.